This T cell receptor beta chain was found in a study of T cell responses to AZD1222 COVID-19 vaccine. In regard to this clone: The target antigen is unknown.

Here immunoSEQ multiplex PCR was the method, and the copy in TCRdb shows in-frame clones only, minus some. This table has more than 95,000 clones, 65% to 90% appearing once. The CDR3 has 15 amino acids. Per the germline V gene, CDR1 is KGHSH and CDR2 is LQKENI. Trimming at V came to 4 bases and at J to 4 bases, leaving 6 bases not matched to a gene. Study-wide findings and caveats: Spike-spanning, vaccine-associated CD4 TCRs were dominant at 160-218 and 743-854.

The sequenced sample was peripheral blood, obtained 28 days after the second AZD1222 dose. The genes are TRBV18 and TRBJ2-1; 8 bases align to TRBD1. The clonotype comes from an adult who received the AZD1222 COVID-19 vaccine. The CDR3 loop reads CASSRRTGTYNEQFF. CDR3 DNA: TGTGCCAGCTCACGACGGACAGGGACATACAATGAGCAGTTCTTC.